The 26 T cell receptor beta chains listed next were all sequenced from one sample in a study of human T cells and chemical hapten exposure. Via MiXCR, TCRdb re-called the 5' RACE reads, giving one row per CDR3 protein. The profile shows fewer than 150,000 distinct CDR3 sequences, roughly 18% of them singletons. The total RNA was obtained from whole blood that was not fractionated. The receptor set was obtained from a human donor in good health.

Points on this clonotype: No DNA is shown, since the ends of the CDR3 on it are uncertain; the CDR3 is the one TCRdb lists. This chain connects TRBV5-1 to TRBJ2-1; TRBD1 reflects the table's D call only, with no check against the DNA. Including both end residues, the CDR3 is 16 amino acids long. CDR1 is SGHRS, CDR2 YFSETQ, per germline. The CDR3 spells CASSLGTGHFWNEQFF.

This clonotype has only a few counts. The chain employs TRBV11-2 and TRBJ2-2; 9 nucleotides align to TRBD1. This CDR3 contains 16 residues. Germline V gene data show CDR1 as SGHAT and CDR2 as FQNNGV. The V segment lost 2 bases and the J segment 0 bases; nucleotides outside the gene matches: 1. CDR3 DNA sequence: TGTGCCAGCAGCTTAACAGGGGGCGCGAACACCGGGGAGCTGTTTTTT. Protein sequence: CASSLTGGANTGELFF.

This clonotype was found a few times. The chain carries TRBV7-6 and TRBJ2-1; 12 bases match TRBD1. The V gene end was trimmed by 4 bases and the J gene end by 7 bases; junction bases not matched to a gene: 5. Germline CDR1 and CDR2: SGHVS and FNYEAQ. This CDR3 is built from 15 residues. For the CDR3, the DNA is TGTGCCAGCAGCTCGGGACAGGGGGCGCAAAATGAGCAGTTCTTC. Its protein is CASSSGQGAQNEQFF.

This clonotype showed up just a few times. The chain combines TRBV29-1 with TRBJ2-7, with TRBD1 identical over 7 bases. J gave up 6 bases and V 4 bases, and 9 bases lay outside the gene matches. CDR1 SQVTM and CDR2 ANQGSEA come from the germline V gene. The CDR3 runs 13 residues. The CDR3 nucleotides are TGCAGCGTTGTGGTGCAGGGGGTTGTCGAGCAGTACTTC. Its protein product is CSVVVQGVVEQYF.

This rearrangement joins TRBV9 to TRBJ1-5, with a possible D match to TRBD1 (5 bases). Germline assignment: CDR1 SGDLS and CDR2 YYNGEE. V dropped 4 bases and J dropped 1 base, with 12 bases sitting between them. This CDR3 has 15 amino acids. CDR3 nucleotide sequence: TGTGCCAGCAGCTCACGGGACGGGAGCAATCAGCCCCAGCATTTT. Translating gives CASSSRDGSNQPQHF.

Only a few counts were recorded for this clonotype. This chain connects TRBV28 to TRBJ2-1, with a tentative D call TRBD2 (6 bases). The V end lost 10 bases, the J end lost 10 bases, and 23 bases lay between the germline ends. Per germline, CDR1 MDHEN and CDR2 SYDVKM. The CDR3 is 14 amino acids. The CDR3 region has the DNA TGTGCCACCCTCGGCGGGAAGATACAATGGGAGCAGTTCTTC. This codes for CATLGGKIQWEQFF.

The CDR3 loop is CAWSPGQGNQPQHF. CDR3 bases: TGTGCCTGGAGCCCGGGACAGGGGAATCAGCCCCAGCATTTT. The chain joins TRBV30 to TRBJ1-5; TRBD1 matches at 10 bases. This CDR3 spans 14 amino acids. The ends lost 3 bases at V and 4 bases at J; junction bases unmatched: 3. Germline V CDR1 and CDR2: GTSNPN, SVGIG (reference sequence).

The rearrangement joins TRBV20-1 to TRBJ1-1; the D is unclear. The CDR3 length is 11 residues. The V gene lost 3 bases and the J gene lost 5 bases, with 7 bases spanning the gap. Per germline, CDR1 DFQATT and CDR2 SNEGSKA (reference sequence). The CDR3 bases are TGCAGTGCTAGGGGCAGGACTGAAGCTTTCTTT. It specifies CSARGRTEAFF.

This clonotype appeared once. The CDR3 nucleotides read TGTGCCAGCAGCCGTCCGGGGGCCCTAGCCAAAAACATTCAGTACTTC. This gives the protein CASSRPGALAKNIQYF. The rearrangement uses TRBV5-8 and TRBJ2-4; D is perhaps TRBD1 or TRBD2 (6 bases each). From germline, CDR1 is SGHTS and CDR2 YDEGEE. V was shortened by 4 bases and J by 0 bases, with 14 bases between the two germline ends. This CDR3 contains 16 residues.

The gene calls are TRBV30 and TRBJ1-2; unclear D gene. V was trimmed by 4 bases and J by 3 bases, leaving 12 bases between them. Germline assignment: CDR1 GTSNPN and CDR2 SVGIG (reference sequence). The CDR3 is 13 residues long. CDR3 sequence (DNA): TGTGCCTGGAACCCCCGGGCTTACTATGGCTACACCTTC. Translating it yields CAWNPRAYYGYTF.

This clonotype has a handful of counts. The J gene is TRBJ1-1, the V gene TRBV19; 9 bases fit TRBD1. The CDR3 length is 14 residues. Germline V CDR1 and CDR2: LNHDA, SQIVND (reference sequence). With 5 bases clipped from V and 3 bases from J, the junction kept 4 bases outside the gene matches. The CDR3 DNA is TGTGCCAGTAGTGACGGACAGGGGCACACTGAAGCTTTCTTT. Translation: CASSDGQGHTEAFF.

J is TRBJ2-1 and V is TRBV20-1; 8 bases map to TRBD2. Germline loops: CDR1 DFQATT, CDR2 SNEGSKA (reference sequence). CDR3 length equals 19 residues. Unmatched junction bases numbered 13, after V lost 0 bases and J lost 0 bases. DNA for the CDR3: TGCAGTGCTAGAGATATGGGACTAGGGAAACGGAGCTCCTACAATGAGCAGTTCTTC. It specifies CSARDMGLGKRSSYNEQFF.

The chain has TRBV11-2 and TRBJ1-3; D unresolved. Germline V gene sequence: CDR1 SGHAT, CDR2 FQNNGV. Trimming took 5 bases from V and 0 from J, leaving 17 bases between them. The length of the CDR3 is 17 residues. The CDR3 nucleotides read TGTGCCAGCAGCCGTACCTCTGAGGCCTTCTCTGGAAACACCATATATTTT. This gives the protein CASSRTSEAFSGNTIYF.

This clonotype came up a few times. This chain joins TRBV4-1 and TRBJ2-5; no clear D. The germline V and J ends were trimmed by 2 bases and 4 bases, with 11 bases remaining between them. Per the germline V gene, CDR1 is MGHRA and CDR2 is YSYEKL. The length of the CDR3 is 14 residues. CDR3 protein: CASSQLALGETQYF. CDR3 nucleotides: TGCGCCAGCAGCCAATTGGCCCTCGGAGAGACCCAGTACTTC.

CDR3: CASSFRPRGLAGEGDYNEQFF. In DNA form, the CDR3 reads TGTGCCAGCAGTTTCCGGCCACGGGGACTAGCGGGAGAGGGGGACTACAATGAGCAGTTCTTC. The V and J genes are TRBV27 and TRBJ2-1; 14 nucleotides line up with TRBD2. This CDR3 is 21 amino acids long. V shed 3 bases and J 3 bases; nucleotides not matched to a gene: 16. CDR1 is MNHEY and CDR2 is SMNVEV in the germline V gene (reference sequence).

This clonotype was seen only a few times. This rearrangement joins TRBV4-1 to TRBJ2-5; TRBD1 matches at 7 bases. The CDR3 is 15 amino acids. Looked up from germline, CDR1 is MGHRA and CDR2 is YSYEKL. V lost 3 bases to trimming and J lost 6 bases; unmatched junction nucleotides: 10. The CDR3 nucleotides read TGCGCCAGCAGCCATCGAACAGGGGCGGCGAAGACCCAGTACTTC. Its translation is CASSHRTGAAKTQYF.

The V gene is TRBV5-1, the J gene TRBJ1-2, with a weak D call TRBD1 (5 bases). Trimming left V 1 base short and J 8 bases short, with 24 bases between. The germline V gene has CDR1 SGHRS and CDR2 YFSETQ. The CDR3 sequence is 17 residues long. The CDR3: CASSLTFRQWGQKGYTF. CDR3 coding DNA: TGCGCCAGCAGCTTGACATTCCGCCAATGGGGCCAAAAGGGCTACACCTTC.

This clonotype came up a few times. This chain uses TRBV28 with TRBJ1-1; D not certain. The CDR3 has 13 amino acids. The V and J ends lost 3 bases and 5 bases respectively, with 10 bases between them. Germline V gives CDR1 MDHEN, CDR2 SYDVKM. This CDR3 is CASSFEQDTEAFF. CDR3 bases: TGTGCCAGCAGTTTCGAGCAGGATACTGAAGCTTTCTTT.

This clonotype has more than one count but fewer than ten. This chain links TRBV28 with TRBJ1-2; no clear D gene. Germline lookup yields CDR1 MDHEN and CDR2 SYDVKM. The V end was cut by 2 bases, the J end by 6 bases, with 1 base between. CDR3 length: 10 residues. The DNA of the CDR3 is TGTGCCAGCAGTTTAGATGGCTACACCTTC. This translates into CASSLDGYTF.

This clonotype was recorded only once. The rearrangement uses TRBV7-9 and TRBJ1-5; 7 bases are shared with TRBD1. Germline V gives CDR1 SEHNR, CDR2 FQNEAQ (reference sequence). V shed 1 base and J 3 bases; nucleotides not matched to a gene: 3. The CDR3 is made up of 15 amino acids. CDR3 nucleotide sequence: TGTGCCAGCAGCTTAGGGACAGGTAACAATCAGCCCCAGCATTTT. This codes for CASSLGTGNNQPQHF.

This sequence joins TRBV5-5 and TRBJ2-3, with 7 nucleotides matching TRBD1. V lost 4 bases, J lost 8 bases, and 13 bases stayed unmatched. The germline CDR1 and CDR2 sequences are SGHKS and YYEKEE (reference sequence). The CDR3 is made up of 15 amino acids. The CDR3 loop reads CASSRTTDRVATQYF. The CDR3 DNA reads as TGTGCCAGCAGCCGAACCACAGACAGGGTTGCTACGCAGTATTTT.

J is TRBJ2-7 and V is TRBV27; 15 bases are a match to TRBD2. Trimming removed 8 bases from V and 3 bases from J; junction bases left unmatched: 17. CDR1 is MNHEY, CDR2 SMNVEV, per germline (reference sequence). This CDR3 contains 19 residues. The CDR3 loop is CASATQGDRGLAGGYEQYF. The DNA for the CDR3 is TGTGCCAGCGCAACACAGGGGGACAGGGGACTAGCGGGAGGCTACGAGCAGTACTTC.

This clonotype was counted many times. The CDR3 nucleotides are TGTGCCAGTAACCGGGTCAGAGGTGTGAACACTGAAGCTTTCTTT. This sequence encodes CASNRVRGVNTEAFF. The V call is TRBV27, the J call TRBJ1-1; D is unclear. Germline V gene sequence: CDR1 MNHEY, CDR2 SMNVEV (reference sequence). This CDR3 comprises 15 residues. Trimming took off 9 bases at V and 0 bases at J, with 17 bases between the two ends.

V and J are TRBV14 and TRBJ1-2; the D is unclear. The CDR3 extends over 12 amino acids. Trimming removed 0 bases from V and 3 bases from J, with 2 bases in between. The germline V gene has CDR1 SGHDN and CDR2 FVKESK. CDR3 residues: CASSQDHYGYTF. Here the CDR3 DNA reads TGTGCCAGCAGCCAAGATCACTATGGCTACACCTTC.

The gene calls are TRBV30 and TRBJ1-1; TRBD1 matches 8 bases. Germline V gives CDR1 GTSNPN, CDR2 SVGIG (reference sequence). J lost 2 bases, V lost 1 base, and 12 bases had no gene match. The CDR3 is made up of 17 amino acids. Here the CDR3 reads CAWSELRGRGTNTEAFF. For the CDR3, the DNA is TGTGCCTGGAGTGAACTCAGGGGGCGAGGGACAAACACTGAAGCTTTCTTT.

This chain uses TRBV5-1 with TRBJ2-7, with D uncertain. The germline CDR1 and CDR2 sequences are SGHRS and YFSETQ. There are 13 residues in the CDR3. The V and J ends lost 3 bases and 2 bases respectively, with 9 bases between them. The CDR3 spells CASSYRFPYEQYF. The CDR3 DNA reads TGCGCCAGCAGCTACAGATTCCCCTACGAGCAGTACTTC.